Listed below are T cell receptor beta chains from one sample, sequenced in a study of blood T cell repertoires in COVID-19. Assay used: immunoSEQ multiplex PCR; TCRdb lists only in-frame clones, some missing. The sample shows fewer than 250,000 clones, 83% of them seen only once. The source material was peripheral blood. These receptors all stem from a woman between 50 and 59 years old with acute or convalescent COVID-19. Both conserved end residues are part of each CDR3. The order of the fields is V gene, J gene, D gene, clone size, CDR3 DNA, CDR3 protein. A D gene is named only where the DNA matches it firmly. Some rows have no size entry. The others give once, few or many, or a class for an expanded clone.

v_call: TRBV28; j_call: TRBJ2-7; d_call: TRBD1; clone_size: .; cdr3_nt: TGTGCCAGCAGTTTACCGGGACAGGGGAGCGGGGTGGCCTACGAGCAGTACTTC; cdr3_aa: CASSLPGQGSGVAYEQYF
v_call: TRBV5-1; j_call: TRBJ2-1; d_call: TRBD1; clone_size: .; cdr3_nt: TGCGCCAGCAGCCAAAACCGACAGGGGGCCAGGAATGAGCAGTTCTTC; cdr3_aa: CASSQNRQGARNEQFF
v_call: TRBV7-9; j_call: TRBJ2-7; d_call: TRBD1; clone_size: .; cdr3_nt: TGTGCCAGCTGCACGGACAGGGGAAGCTCCTACGAGCAGTACTTC; cdr3_aa: CASCTDRGSSYEQYF
v_call: TRBV5-4; j_call: TRBJ2-3; d_call: TRBD1; clone_size: .; cdr3_nt: TGTGCCAGCAGCTTGGGGGGACAGGGCTACTCTGGTGCAGATACGCAGTATTTT; cdr3_aa: CASSLGGQGYSGADTQYF
v_call: TRBV18; j_call: TRBJ2-3; d_call: TRBD1; clone_size: .; cdr3_nt: TGTGCCAGCTCACCCGGACAGGGTGAGAGGATGGATACGCAGTATTTT; cdr3_aa: CASSPGQGERMDTQYF
v_call: TRBV5-1; j_call: TRBJ1-3; d_call: .; clone_size: .; cdr3_nt: TGCGCCAGCAGCTTCACGCAGGCAGTCTCTGGAAACACCATATATTTT; cdr3_aa: CASSFTQAVSGNTIYF
v_call: TRBV5-1; j_call: TRBJ1-4; d_call: TRBD1; clone_size: .; cdr3_nt: TGCGCCAGCAGCTTGGGGACAGGGGATGAAAAACTGTTTTTT; cdr3_aa: CASSLGTGDEKLFF
v_call: TRBV5-6; j_call: TRBJ2-7; d_call: .; clone_size: once; cdr3_nt: TGTGCCAGCAGCTTGTTCCAGGGAAGATCCTACGAGCAGTACTTC; cdr3_aa: CASSLFQGRSYEQYF
v_call: TRBV11-2; j_call: TRBJ1-1; d_call: .; clone_size: .; cdr3_nt: TGTGCCATCGGACAGTCAATGAACACTGAAGCTTTCTTT; cdr3_aa: CAIGQSMNTEAFF
v_call: TRBV11-2; j_call: TRBJ1-4; d_call: .; clone_size: .; cdr3_nt: TGTGCCAGCAGCTTAGAGGCAGGGGAGGAAAAACTGTTTTTT; cdr3_aa: CASSLEAGEEKLFF
v_call: TRBV19; j_call: TRBJ1-5; d_call: TRBD1; clone_size: .; cdr3_nt: TGTGCCAGTAGAAAATGGACAGGGGATCAGCCCCAGCATTTT; cdr3_aa: CASRKWTGDQPQHF
v_call: TRBV5-1; j_call: TRBJ2-6; d_call: .; clone_size: .; cdr3_nt: TGCGCCAGCAGCCCCTCCGGGTCAGGGGACGTCCTGACTTTC; cdr3_aa: CASSPSGSGDVLTF